Each of the 5 T cell receptor beta chains below was sequenced from the same sample in a study of tumor and adjacent non-tumor tissue in lung cancer. RNA was extracted from bulk tissue without any cell sorting. TCRbeta libraries were built with three rounds of nested PCR, modified from ARM-PCR. TCRdb analysed the multiplex PCR reads with MiXCR anew, one entry per CDR3 protein. The sample records roughly 220,000 distinct CDR3 sequences, roughly 70% being singletons. Sequencing was performed on lung tumor tissue. These receptors all stem from a man in his sixties with non-small cell lung cancer.

Concerning this clonotype itself: An end of the junction differs from the germline gene, which may be a read error. The CDR3 nucleotides are TGCAGTACTAGAGATACAGGGGGCGCGAACACTGAAGCCTTCTTT. Its translation: CSTRDTGGANTEAFF. This chain links TRBV20-1 with TRBJ1-1; 9 bases are shared with TRBD1. The germline V gene encodes CDR1 DFQATT and CDR2 SNEGSKA (reference sequence). The CDR3 sequence is 15 residues long.

A word on this clonotype: One end of the junction varies from germline; a read error may be responsible. The chain combines TRBV7-8 with TRBJ1-2, with D hard to call. Looked up from germline, CDR1 is SGHVS and CDR2 is FQNEAQ. The CDR3 is 15 amino acids. The CDR3 nucleotides are TGTGCCAGCAGTTATACAGTTAGCACAGTCCATGGCTATACCTTC. Amino acid sequence: CASSYTVSTVHGYTF.

Points on this clonotype: A read error may explain this, as a much larger clone is one base away. The chain combines TRBV29-1 with TRBJ2-5; D unclear. The ends were cut back, 7 bases at V and 4 bases at J, with 16 bases in the middle. Germline V gene data show CDR1 as SQVTM and CDR2 as ANQGSEA. This CDR3 has 13 amino acids. The CDR3 spells CSAGGRIGETQYF. The CDR3 region has the DNA TGCAGCGCCGGCGGCAGGATTGGAGAGACCCAGTACTTC.

The gene calls are TRBV5-5 and TRBJ1-2; 12 bases map to TRBD1. CDR3 length: 15 residues. Germline V gene sequence: CDR1 SGHKS, CDR2 YYEKEE (reference sequence). Trimming at V came to 4 bases and at J to 5 bases, leaving 6 bases not matched to a gene. CDR3 nucleotides: TGTGCCAGCAGCGCGGGACAGGGGGCTGCTTATGGCTACACCTTC. It translates to CASSAGQGAAYGYTF.

Worth noting for this clonotype: Mismatch with germline at one junction end may stem from a read error. J is TRBJ2-2 and V is TRBV5-4, with D hard to call. The CDR3 consists of 15 residues. Looked up from germline, CDR1 is SGHNT and CDR2 is YYREEE (reference sequence). CDR3 nucleotide sequence: TGTGTCAGCAGCCCGAGATTAGCCAACACCGGGGAGCTGTTTTTT. Its protein product is CVSSPRLANTGELFF.